A single sample gave rise to the 23 T cell receptor beta chains below, sequenced in a study of T cells in Graves' hyperthyroidism and ophthalmopathy. RNA transcripts served as the template for amplifying TCR beta CDR3 regions. Researchers ran a first-round RT-PCR on the TCR CDR3 using the HTBI primer set. Using its own MiXCR run on the multiplex PCR reads, TCRdb lists one record per CDR3 protein. Here the sample spans almost 600,000 distinct CDR3 sequences, approximately 15% being singletons. The sequenced sample consisted of blood. All receptors come from a woman in her thirties with Graves' hyperthyroidism that later progressed to Graves' ophthalmopathy.

This clonotype was counted between two and nine times. The chain is built from TRBV30 and TRBJ2-1, with unresolved D. Germline CDR1 reads GTSNPN; CDR2 reads SVGIG (reference sequence). Trimming removed 7 bases at V and 6 bases at J, with 10 bases between. The CDR3 is 11 residues long. The CDR3 sequence is CASTESNEQFF. The DNA for the CDR3 is TGTGCCTCAACGGAGAGCAATGAGCAGTTCTTC.

This clonotype was detected ten times or more. This rearrangement joins TRBV11-2 to TRBJ2-2; weak D call: TRBD1 (6 bases). This CDR3 spans 15 amino acids. Trimming took off 3 bases at V and 5 bases at J, with 13 bases between the two ends. Germline assignment: CDR1 SGHAT and CDR2 FQNNGV. Here the CDR3 reads CASSLPGAGTGELFF. The CDR3 DNA reads as TGTGCCAGCAGCTTGCCAGGGGCCGGGACCGGGGAGCTGTTTTTT.

This clonotype occurred many times. The CDR3, as DNA: TGTGCCAGTAGCCTTTCAAGACTAGCTCTGGATTCCTACAATGAGCAGTTCTTC. Its protein is CASSLSRLALDSYNEQFF. The chain joins TRBV19 to TRBJ2-1; TRBD2 agrees at 7 bases. The junction had 15 bases not matched to a gene; V was cut back by 6 bases and J by 1 base. CDR1 is LNHDA, CDR2 SQIVND, per germline (reference sequence). The CDR3 is 18 residues long. The whole variable domain, filled in from reference TRBV19 and TRBJ2-1, reads DGGITQSPKYLFRKEGQNVTLSCEQNLNHDAMYWYRQDPGQGLRLIYYSQIVNDFQKGDIAEGYSVSREKKESFPLTVTSAQKNPTAFYLCASSLSRLALDSYNEQFFGPGTRLTVL.

The gene calls are TRBV19 and TRBJ2-2, with D possibly matching TRBD2 (5 bases). The CDR3 length is 14 residues. From germline, CDR1 is LNHDA and CDR2 SQIVND (reference sequence). V was shortened by 7 bases and J by 6 bases, with 15 bases between the two germline ends. For the CDR3, the DNA is TGTGCCAGTAACCTGGACTTCCCGGCCGGGGAGCTGTTTTTT. This sequence encodes CASNLDFPAGELFF.

In its sample, this clonotype was seen a few times. V gene TRBV29-1 combines with J gene TRBJ1-2, with 7 nucleotides matching TRBD1. The CDR3 is made up of 12 amino acids. Germline CDR1 is SQVTM and CDR2 is ANQGSEA. Losses at the gene ends were 5 bases for V and 8 bases for J; bases not matched to a gene: 8. CDR3 in DNA: TGCAGCGTTCCTATCAGGGGGGAGGGCTACACCTTC. It translates to CSVPIRGEGYTF. Complete variable domain (other parts from reference TRBV29-1 and TRBJ1-2): SAVISQKPSRDICQRGTSLTIQCQVDSQVTMMFWYRQQPGQSLTLIATANQGSEATYESGFVIDKFPISRPNLTFSTLTVSNMSPEDSSIYLCSVPIRGEGYTFGSGTRLTVV.

The chain uses TRBV20-1 and TRBJ2-7, with 7 bases aligning to TRBD2. The better agreement between TRBJ2-1 and the DNA end casts doubt on the J call. The CDR3 consists of 15 residues. Per germline, CDR1 DFQATT and CDR2 SNEGSKA (reference sequence). CDR3 sequence (DNA): TGCAGTGCTAGAGGACGGCGGGAGCCTACCTACGAGCAGTTCTTC. It codes for CSARGRREPTYEQFF.

This clonotype occurred many times. V gene TRBV11-2 combines with J gene TRBJ1-1; TRBD1 matches at 7 bases. Germline trimming cut 3 bases from V and 1 base from J; bases unmatched to any gene: 11. The CDR3 has 17 residues. CDR1 and CDR2 (germline): SGHAT, FQNNGV. CDR3 residues: CASSFILQGIWNTEAFF. In DNA, the CDR3 is TGTGCCAGCAGCTTTATATTACAGGGGATTTGGAACACTGAAGCTTTCTTT.

The chain links TRBV4-1 to TRBJ2-5, with 14 bases identical to TRBD2. V lost 8 bases to trimming and J lost 5 bases; unmatched junction nucleotides: 7. The CDR3 length is 15 residues. Per the germline V gene, CDR1 is MGHRA and CDR2 is YSYEKL. CDR3 residues: CASAGTSGSSETQYF. Here the CDR3 DNA reads TGCGCCAGCGCCGGGACTAGCGGGAGTAGTGAGACCCAGTACTTC.

This clonotype occurred many times. This chain links TRBV9 with TRBJ2-3; D is perhaps TRBD1 (6 bases). Trimming removed 2 bases from V and 6 bases from J, with 13 bases in between. The CDR3 spans 14 residues. In germline, CDR1 is SGDLS, CDR2 YYNGEE. The CDR3 nucleotides are TGTGCCAGCAGCGTGGACAGCGGTGGGGATACGCAGTATTTT. It is translated as CASSVDSGGDTQYF.

There are many counts of this clonotype. The chain joins TRBV2 to TRBJ2-7; possibly TRBD1 for D (5 bases). CDR3 length: 13 residues. The germline V gene encodes CDR1 SNHLY and CDR2 FYNNEI. Trimming shortened V by 5 bases and J by 1 base, and 9 bases separated the two germline ends. The CDR3 coding sequence is TGTGCCAGCAGTAAGGACATATCCTACGAGCAGTACTTC. Protein sequence: CASSKDISYEQYF.

In its sample, this clonotype was seen a few times. A much larger clone differs from this one at a single base, so this may be a read error. CDR3: CASSEAGAGELFF. In nucleotides, the CDR3 is TGTGCCAGCAGTGAAGCGGGGGCCGGGGAGCTGTTTTTT. The chain joins TRBV6-1 to TRBJ2-2; tentatively, D is TRBD1 or TRBD2 (5 bases each). CDR3 length: 13 residues. The V gene lost 0 bases and the J gene lost 6 bases, with 5 bases spanning the gap. CDR1 and CDR2 from the germline V gene are MNHNS and SASEGT.

This clonotype was detected ten times or more. The chain recombines TRBV14 with TRBJ2-5; 7 bases are shared with TRBD1. Per germline, CDR1 SGHDN and CDR2 FVKESK. The CDR3 consists of 15 residues. Losses at the gene ends were 1 base for V and 2 bases for J; bases not matched to a gene: 4. This chain's CDR3 is CASSQGTGSQETQYF. Here the CDR3 DNA reads TGTGCCAGCAGCCAAGGGACAGGTTCTCAAGAGACCCAGTACTTC.

Many counts were recorded for this clonotype. J is TRBJ2-7 and V is TRBV3-1, with no clear D. The length of the CDR3 is 15 residues. Trimming took 0 bases from V and 0 from J, leaving 9 bases between them. Germline lookup yields CDR1 LGHDT and CDR2 YNNKEL (reference sequence). Here the CDR3 DNA reads TGTGCCAGCAGCCAAGATCGACTGATCTCCTACGAGCAGTACTTC. Translating gives CASSQDRLISYEQYF.

Many counts were recorded for this clonotype. V usage is TRBV7-9 and J usage is TRBJ2-1; 8 bases align to TRBD1. V lost 5 bases, J lost 8 bases, and 14 bases stayed unmatched. The V gene's germline CDR1 is SEHNR and CDR2 FQNEAQ (reference sequence). This CDR3 is 16 amino acids long. Here the CDR3 DNA reads TGTGCCAGCAGCCCCCTAGGGCGGACAGGGATCGATGAGCAGTTCTTC. The encoded protein is CASSPLGRTGIDEQFF.

This clonotype was seen a few times. V gene TRBV11-3 combines with J gene TRBJ1-1, with a weak D call TRBD1 (5 bases). The V gene's germline CDR1 is SGHNT and CDR2 YENEEA. V lost 5 bases to trimming and J lost 4 bases, with 20 bases between them. This CDR3 region has 16 residues. The CDR3 protein is CASSASVGWGPTEAFF. The CDR3 nucleotides read TGTGCCAGCAGCGCCTCAGTCGGATGGGGCCCCACTGAAGCTTTCTTT.

This clonotype occurred many times. V and J are TRBV2 and TRBJ1-5; 9 bases agree with TRBD1. J gave up 0 bases and V 7 bases, and 4 bases lay outside the gene matches. Germline V gene data show CDR1 as SNHLY and CDR2 as FYNNEI. CDR3 length: 15 amino acids. CDR3 sequence (DNA): TGTGCCAGCAAAGGGGACAGGGCTAGCAATCAGCCCCAGCATTTT. Encoded protein: CASKGDRASNQPQHF.

This clonotype was picked up many times. This chain joins TRBV28 and TRBJ2-2; perhaps D is TRBD1 or TRBD2 (6 bases each). Trimming removed 9 bases from V and 3 bases from J, with 14 bases in between. The germline V gene has CDR1 MDHEN and CDR2 SYDVKM. This CDR3 has 14 amino acids. CDR3 sequence reads: CASRGAVDTGELFF. The CDR3 DNA is TGTGCCAGTAGGGGGGCCGTCGACACCGGGGAGCTGTTTTTT.

Many counts were recorded for this clonotype. The chain combines TRBV30 with TRBJ1-1; D gene ambiguous. With 3 bases removed from V and 7 bases from J, the gap between germline ends came to 21 bases. Germline CDR1 GTSNPN, CDR2 SVGIG (reference sequence). This CDR3 is built from 15 residues. CDR3 sequence: CAWRGTAVRHFEAFF. The CDR3 region has the DNA TGTGCCTGGAGGGGCACGGCGGTACGACACTTTGAAGCTTTCTTT.

This clonotype was seen many times. The rearrangement uses TRBV20-1 and TRBJ1-2, with TRBD1 matching 7 bases. After removal of 3 bases from V and 12 bases from J, the junction contained 19 bases not matched to a gene. The CDR3 length is 15 residues. Germline assignment: CDR1 DFQATT and CDR2 SNEGSKA (reference sequence). The CDR3 DNA reads as TGCAGTGCTAGTTCACCCGCCAGGCGACAGGGTTCGCACACCTTC. Its protein product is CSASSPARRQGSHTF.

The rearrangement links TRBV28 to TRBJ1-1; the D gene is possibly TRBD1 (6 bases). Trimming pared 7 bases from V and 7 bases from J, leaving 10 bases between. Germline V gene sequence: CDR1 MDHEN, CDR2 SYDVKM. CDR3 length: 11 residues. The CDR3 region has the DNA TGTGCCAGCATTTTCAGGGGTGAAGCTTTCTTT. Amino acid sequence: CASIFRGEAFF.

This clonotype showed up many times. V and J are TRBV19 and TRBJ2-1; TRBD2 aligns across 12 bases. CDR1 LNHDA and CDR2 SQIVND come from the germline V gene (reference sequence). The V gene end was trimmed by 5 bases and the J gene end by 9 bases; junction bases not matched to a gene: 8. This CDR3 has 15 amino acids. CDR3 in amino acids: CASSATPSGRGEQFF. In DNA form, the CDR3 reads TGTGCCAGTAGTGCAACTCCTAGCGGGAGGGGTGAGCAGTTCTTC.

This chain uses TRBV27 with TRBJ2-3; tentative D call: TRBD2 (6 bases). Trimming pared 3 bases from V and 0 bases from J, leaving 13 bases between. This CDR3 has 16 residues. CDR1 is MNHEY and CDR2 is SMNVEV in the germline V gene (reference sequence). The CDR3 bases are TGTGCCAGCAGTTTTCTCGGAGGGAGCAGCACAGATACGCAGTATTTT. Protein product: CASSFLGGSSTDTQYF.

The sample holds many counts of this clonotype. J is TRBJ1-2 and V is TRBV5-6, with no clear D. The CDR3 runs 13 residues. The germline V and J ends were trimmed by 5 bases and 4 bases, with 12 bases remaining between them. Per the germline V gene, CDR1 is SGHDT and CDR2 is YYEEEE. The chain's CDR3 is CASSPGRTYGYTF. The CDR3 nucleotides are TGTGCCAGCAGTCCCGGGAGGACCTATGGCTACACCTTC.